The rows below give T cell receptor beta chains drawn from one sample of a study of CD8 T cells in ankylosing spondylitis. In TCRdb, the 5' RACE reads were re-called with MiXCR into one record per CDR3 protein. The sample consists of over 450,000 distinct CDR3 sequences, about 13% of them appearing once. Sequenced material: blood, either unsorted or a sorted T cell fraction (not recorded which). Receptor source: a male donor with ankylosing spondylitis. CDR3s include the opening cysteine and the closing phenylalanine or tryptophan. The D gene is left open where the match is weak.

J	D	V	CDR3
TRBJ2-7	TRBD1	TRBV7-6	CASSSGTGDREQYF
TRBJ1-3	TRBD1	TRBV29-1	CGLRDRGSGNTIYF
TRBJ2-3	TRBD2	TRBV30	CAWRASGRRHTQYF
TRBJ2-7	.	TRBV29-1	CSVGAPPGFSYEQYF
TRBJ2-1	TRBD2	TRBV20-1	CSASPSGGYNEQFF
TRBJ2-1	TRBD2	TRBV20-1	CSARGLAGGPTYNEQFF
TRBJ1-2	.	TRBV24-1	CATSDSGRANYGYTF
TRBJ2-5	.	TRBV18	CASSPPKGVGSGDQETQYF
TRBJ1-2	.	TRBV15	CATRQAANYGYTF
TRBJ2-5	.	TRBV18	CASSPPPAGETQYF
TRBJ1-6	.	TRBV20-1	CSARDLVRGWDNSPLHF
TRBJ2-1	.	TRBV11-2	CASSLEAGVVDEQFF
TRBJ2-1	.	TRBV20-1	CSAREQEYYNEQFF
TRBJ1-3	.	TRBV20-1	CSARDRGAGNTIYF
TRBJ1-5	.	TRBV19	CASSSYFGQPQHF
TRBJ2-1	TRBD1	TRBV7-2	CASSRDSGTGEYNEQFF
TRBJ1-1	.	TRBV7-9	CASSLGIVANLNAFF
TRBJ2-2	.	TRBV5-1	CASSEGPITGELFF
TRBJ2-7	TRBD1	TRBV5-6	CASSARTGAMNSYEQYF
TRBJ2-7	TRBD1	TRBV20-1	CSARDQRTGSYEQYF
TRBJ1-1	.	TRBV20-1	CSARQGRTEAFF
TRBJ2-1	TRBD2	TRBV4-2	CASSLPGASGDNEQFF
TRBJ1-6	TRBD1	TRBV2	CASSDGRGMNSPLHF
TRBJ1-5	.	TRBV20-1	CSASIIAGTPNQPQHF
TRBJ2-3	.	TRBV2	CASAEKRGTDTQYF
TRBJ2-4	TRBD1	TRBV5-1	CASSLGTRTGPLAKNSQYF
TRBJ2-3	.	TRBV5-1	CASRSSGTDTQYF
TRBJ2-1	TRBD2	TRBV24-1	CATSDSRLAGVIEQFF
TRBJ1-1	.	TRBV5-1	CASSPNRVLNTEAFF
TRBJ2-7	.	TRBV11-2	CASSYHRESYEQYF
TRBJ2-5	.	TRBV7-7	CASSLRERETQYF
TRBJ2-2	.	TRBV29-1	CSVESPSHTGELFF
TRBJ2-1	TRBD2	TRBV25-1	CASSSPSGREGNEQFF
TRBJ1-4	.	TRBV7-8	CASSSVPTAGHEKLFF
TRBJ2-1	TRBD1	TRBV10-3	CAIYTGQGVNEQFF
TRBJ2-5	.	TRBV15	CATSRGGTPKETQYF
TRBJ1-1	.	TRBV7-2	CASSRSGTEAFF
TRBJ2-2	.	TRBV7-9	CATTGTANTGELFF
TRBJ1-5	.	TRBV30	CAWSVTASNQPQHF
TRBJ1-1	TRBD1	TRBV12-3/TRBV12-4	CACSRTYRGGVSRNTEAFF
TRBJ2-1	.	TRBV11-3	CASSTLGRGSYNEQFF
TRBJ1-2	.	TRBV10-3	CAISRNREDYGYTF
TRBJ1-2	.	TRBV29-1	CSVEQGSGYTF